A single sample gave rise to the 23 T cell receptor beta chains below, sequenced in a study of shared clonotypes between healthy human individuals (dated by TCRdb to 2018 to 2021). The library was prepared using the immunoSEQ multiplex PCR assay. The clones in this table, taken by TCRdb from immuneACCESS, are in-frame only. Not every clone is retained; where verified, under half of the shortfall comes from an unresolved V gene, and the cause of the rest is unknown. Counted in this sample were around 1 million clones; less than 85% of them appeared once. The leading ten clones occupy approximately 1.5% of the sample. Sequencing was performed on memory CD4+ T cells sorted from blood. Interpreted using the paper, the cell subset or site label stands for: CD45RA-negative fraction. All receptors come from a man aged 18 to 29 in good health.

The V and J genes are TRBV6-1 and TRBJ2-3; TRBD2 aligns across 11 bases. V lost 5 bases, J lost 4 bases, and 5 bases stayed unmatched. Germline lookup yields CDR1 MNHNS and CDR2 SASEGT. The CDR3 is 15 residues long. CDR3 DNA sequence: TGTGCCAGCAGTCTTAGCGGGGGGGGATCAGATACGCAGTATTTT. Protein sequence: CASSLSGGGSDTQYF.

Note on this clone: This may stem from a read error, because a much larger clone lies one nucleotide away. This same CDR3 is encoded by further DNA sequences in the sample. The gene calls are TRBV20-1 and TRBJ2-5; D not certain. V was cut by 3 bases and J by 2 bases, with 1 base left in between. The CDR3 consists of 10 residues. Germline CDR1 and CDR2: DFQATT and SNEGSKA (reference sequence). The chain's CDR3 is CSASQETQYF. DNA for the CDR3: TGCAGTGCTAGTCAAGAGACCCAGTACTTC.

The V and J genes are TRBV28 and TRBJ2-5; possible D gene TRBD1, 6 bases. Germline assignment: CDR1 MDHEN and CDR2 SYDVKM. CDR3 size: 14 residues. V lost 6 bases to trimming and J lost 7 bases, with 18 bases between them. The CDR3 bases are TGTGCCAGCAGCCCTCGACTGGGGGCCATGACCCAGTACTTC. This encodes CASSPRLGAMTQYF.

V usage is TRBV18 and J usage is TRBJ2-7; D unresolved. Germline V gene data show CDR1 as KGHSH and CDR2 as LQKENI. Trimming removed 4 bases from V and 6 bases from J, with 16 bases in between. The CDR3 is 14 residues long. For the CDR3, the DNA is TGTGCCAGCTCACAAGCTAACACCCCCTCCGAGCAGTACTTC. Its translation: CASSQANTPSEQYF.

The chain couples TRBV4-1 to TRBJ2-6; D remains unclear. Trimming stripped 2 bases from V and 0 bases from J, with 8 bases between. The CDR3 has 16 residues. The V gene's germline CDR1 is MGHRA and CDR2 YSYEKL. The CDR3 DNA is TGCGCCAGCAGCCAACCAGGCCGCTCTGGGGCCAACGTCCTGACTTTC. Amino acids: CASSQPGRSGANVLTF.

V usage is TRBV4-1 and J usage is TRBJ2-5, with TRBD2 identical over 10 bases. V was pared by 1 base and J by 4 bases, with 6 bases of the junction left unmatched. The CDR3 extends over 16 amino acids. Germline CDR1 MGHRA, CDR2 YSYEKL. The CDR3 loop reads CASSQGAASGGETQYF. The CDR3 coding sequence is TGCGCCAGCAGCCAAGGCGCGGCTAGCGGGGGAGAGACCCAGTACTTC.

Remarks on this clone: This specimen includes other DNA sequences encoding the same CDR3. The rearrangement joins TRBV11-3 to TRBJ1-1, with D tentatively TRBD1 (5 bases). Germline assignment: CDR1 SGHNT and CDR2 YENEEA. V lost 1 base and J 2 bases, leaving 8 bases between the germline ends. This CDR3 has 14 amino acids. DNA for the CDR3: TGTGCCAGCAGCTTAGGGGGGAAAAACACTGAAGCTTTCTTT. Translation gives CASSLGGKNTEAFF.

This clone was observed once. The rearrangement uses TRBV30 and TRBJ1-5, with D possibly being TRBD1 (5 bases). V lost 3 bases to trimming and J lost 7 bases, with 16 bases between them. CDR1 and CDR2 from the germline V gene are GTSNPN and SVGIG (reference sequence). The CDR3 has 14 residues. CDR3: CAWSYGGVMQPQHF. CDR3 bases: TGTGCCTGGAGCTACGGGGGGGTGATGCAGCCCCAGCATTTT.

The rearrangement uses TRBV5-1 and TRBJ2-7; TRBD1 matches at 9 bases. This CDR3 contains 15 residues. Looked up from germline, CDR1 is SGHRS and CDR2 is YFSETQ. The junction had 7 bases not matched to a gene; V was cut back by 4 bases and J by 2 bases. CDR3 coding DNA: TGCGCCAGCAGCCCCCAAGGACAGGGGCCCTACGAGCAGTACTTC. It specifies CASSPQGQGPYEQYF.

CDR3: CASSEPAGTSGRIGQYF. CDR3 bases: TGTGCCAGCAGTGAACCCGCCGGGACTAGCGGGAGAATTGGGCAGTATTTT. The chain is built from TRBV2 and TRBJ2-3; TRBD2 matches at 14 bases. V lost 2 bases to trimming and J lost 11 bases; unmatched junction nucleotides: 12. The germline V gene encodes CDR1 SNHLY and CDR2 FYNNEI. CDR3 size: 17 residues.

The CDR3 nucleotides read TGCGCCAGCAGCGACCGAGCGGGAGGCTCGGAGACCCAGTACTTC. Amino acid sequence: CASSDRAGGSETQYF. V gene TRBV5-1 combines with J gene TRBJ2-5, with 9 bases lining up with TRBD2. Germline trimming cut 4 bases from V and 5 bases from J; bases unmatched to any gene: 9. Germline values: CDR1 SGHRS, CDR2 YFSETQ. This CDR3 spans 15 amino acids.

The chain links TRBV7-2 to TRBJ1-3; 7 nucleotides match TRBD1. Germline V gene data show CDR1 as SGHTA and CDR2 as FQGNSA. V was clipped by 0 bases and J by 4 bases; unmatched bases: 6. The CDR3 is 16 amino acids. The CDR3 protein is CASSLAGGQSGNTIYF. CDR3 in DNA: TGTGCCAGCAGCTTAGCGGGGGGACAGTCAGGAAACACCATATATTTT.

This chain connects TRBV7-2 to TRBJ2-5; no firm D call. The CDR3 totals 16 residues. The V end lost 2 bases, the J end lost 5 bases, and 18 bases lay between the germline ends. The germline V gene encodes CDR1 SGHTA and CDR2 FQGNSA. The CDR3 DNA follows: TGTGCCAGCAGCTTATCACGGGCGCAGCGATGGGAGACCCAGTACTTC. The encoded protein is CASSLSRAQRWETQYF.

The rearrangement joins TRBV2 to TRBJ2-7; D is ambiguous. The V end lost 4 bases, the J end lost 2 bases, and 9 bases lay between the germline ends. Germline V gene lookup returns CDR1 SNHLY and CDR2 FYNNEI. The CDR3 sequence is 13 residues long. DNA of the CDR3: TGTGCCAGCAGTGGGCTAGGACCCTACGAGCAGTACTTC. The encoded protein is CASSGLGPYEQYF. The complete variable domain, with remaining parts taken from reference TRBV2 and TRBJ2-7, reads EPEVTQTPSHQVTQMGQEVILRCVPISNHLYFYWYRQILGQKVEFLVSFYNNEISEKSEIFDDQFSVERPDGSNFTLKIRSTKLEDSAMYFCASSGLGPYEQYFGPGTRLTVT.

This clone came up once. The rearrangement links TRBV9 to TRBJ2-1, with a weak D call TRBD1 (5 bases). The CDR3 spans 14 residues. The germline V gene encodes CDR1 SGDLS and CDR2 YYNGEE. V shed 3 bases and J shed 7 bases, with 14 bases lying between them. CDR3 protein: CASSEDIRSNEQFF. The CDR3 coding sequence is TGTGCCAGCAGCGAGGACATTAGGTCGAATGAGCAGTTCTTC.

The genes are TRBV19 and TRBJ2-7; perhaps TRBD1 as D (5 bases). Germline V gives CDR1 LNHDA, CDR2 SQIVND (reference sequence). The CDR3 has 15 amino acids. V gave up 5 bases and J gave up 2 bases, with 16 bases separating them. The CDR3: CASSPAPAGPYEQYF. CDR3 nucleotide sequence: TGTGCCAGTAGTCCAGCCCCGGCAGGGCCCTACGAGCAGTACTTC.

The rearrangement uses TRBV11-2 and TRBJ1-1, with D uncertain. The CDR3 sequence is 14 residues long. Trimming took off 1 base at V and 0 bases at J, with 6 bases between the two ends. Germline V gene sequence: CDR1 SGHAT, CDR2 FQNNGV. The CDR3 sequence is CASSLVVMNTEAFF. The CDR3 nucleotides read TGTGCCAGCAGCTTAGTCGTGATGAACACTGAAGCTTTCTTT.

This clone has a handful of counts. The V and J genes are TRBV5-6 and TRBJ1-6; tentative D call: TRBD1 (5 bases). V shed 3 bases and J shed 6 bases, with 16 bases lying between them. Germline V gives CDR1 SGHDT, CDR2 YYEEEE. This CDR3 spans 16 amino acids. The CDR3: CASSSFRQQSNSPLHF. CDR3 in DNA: TGTGCCAGCAGCTCCTTCCGACAGCAAAGTAATTCACCCCTCCACTTT.

CDR3 amino acids: CASTPGQGVYEQYF. DNA of the CDR3: TGTGCCAGCACACCGGGACAGGGGGTCTACGAGCAGTACTTC. V is TRBV2 and J is TRBJ2-7; 11 bases are shared with TRBD1. This CDR3 spans 14 amino acids. V shed 7 bases, J shed 3 bases, and the junction held 5 bases outside the gene matches. Germline CDR1 and CDR2: SNHLY and FYNNEI.

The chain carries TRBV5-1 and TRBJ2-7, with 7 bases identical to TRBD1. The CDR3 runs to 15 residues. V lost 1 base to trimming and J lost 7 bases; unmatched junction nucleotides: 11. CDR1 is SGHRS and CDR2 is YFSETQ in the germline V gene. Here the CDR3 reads CASSLSYRGTGEQYF. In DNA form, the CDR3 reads TGCGCCAGCAGCTTGAGTTACAGGGGTACGGGAGAGCAGTACTTC.

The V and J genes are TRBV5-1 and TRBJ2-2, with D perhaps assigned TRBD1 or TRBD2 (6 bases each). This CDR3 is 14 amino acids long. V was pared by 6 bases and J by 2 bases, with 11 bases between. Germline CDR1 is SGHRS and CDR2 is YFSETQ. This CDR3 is CASKGGSNTGELFF. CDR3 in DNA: TGCGCCAGCAAAGGGGGGAGTAACACCGGGGAGCTGTTTTTT. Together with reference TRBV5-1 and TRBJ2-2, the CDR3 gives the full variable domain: KAGVTQTPRYLIKTRGQQVTLSCSPISGHRSVSWYQQTPGQGLQFLFEYFSETQRNKGNFPGRFSGRQFSNSRSEMNVSTLELGDSALYLCASKGGSNTGELFFGEGSRLTVL.

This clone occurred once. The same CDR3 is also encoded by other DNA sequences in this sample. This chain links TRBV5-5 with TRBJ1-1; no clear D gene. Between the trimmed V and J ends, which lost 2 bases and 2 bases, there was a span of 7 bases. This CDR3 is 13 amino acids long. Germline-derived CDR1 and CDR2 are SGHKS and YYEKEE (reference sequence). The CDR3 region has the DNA TGTGCCAGCAGCTTTTGGGGTAACACTGAAGCTTTCTTT. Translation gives CASSFWGNTEAFF. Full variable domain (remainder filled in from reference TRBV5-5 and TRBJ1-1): DAGVTQSPTHLIKTRGQQVTLRCSPISGHKSVSWYQQVLGQGPQFIFQYYEKEERGRGNFPDRFSARQFPNYSSELNVNALLLGDSALYLCASSFWGNTEAFFGQGTRLTVV.

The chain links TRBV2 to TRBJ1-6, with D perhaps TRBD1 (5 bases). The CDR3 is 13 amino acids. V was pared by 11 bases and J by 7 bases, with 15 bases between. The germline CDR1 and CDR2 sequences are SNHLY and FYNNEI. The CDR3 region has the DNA TGTGCCTCATACCGGGGCCCGAATTCACCCCTCCACTTT. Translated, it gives CASYRGPNSPLHF.